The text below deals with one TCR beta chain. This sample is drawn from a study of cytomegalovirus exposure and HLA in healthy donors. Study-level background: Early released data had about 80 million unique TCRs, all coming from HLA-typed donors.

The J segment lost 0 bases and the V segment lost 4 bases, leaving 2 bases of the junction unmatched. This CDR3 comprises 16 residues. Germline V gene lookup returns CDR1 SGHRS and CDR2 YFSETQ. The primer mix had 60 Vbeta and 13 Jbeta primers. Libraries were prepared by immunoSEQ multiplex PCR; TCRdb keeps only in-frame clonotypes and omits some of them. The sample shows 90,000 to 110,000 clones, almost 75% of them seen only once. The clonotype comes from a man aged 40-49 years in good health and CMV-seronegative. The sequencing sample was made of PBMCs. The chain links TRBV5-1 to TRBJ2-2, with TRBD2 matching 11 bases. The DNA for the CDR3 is TGCGCCAGCAGCACGGGACTAGCGGCGAACACCGGGGAGCTGTTTTTT. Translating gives CASSTGLAANTGELFF.